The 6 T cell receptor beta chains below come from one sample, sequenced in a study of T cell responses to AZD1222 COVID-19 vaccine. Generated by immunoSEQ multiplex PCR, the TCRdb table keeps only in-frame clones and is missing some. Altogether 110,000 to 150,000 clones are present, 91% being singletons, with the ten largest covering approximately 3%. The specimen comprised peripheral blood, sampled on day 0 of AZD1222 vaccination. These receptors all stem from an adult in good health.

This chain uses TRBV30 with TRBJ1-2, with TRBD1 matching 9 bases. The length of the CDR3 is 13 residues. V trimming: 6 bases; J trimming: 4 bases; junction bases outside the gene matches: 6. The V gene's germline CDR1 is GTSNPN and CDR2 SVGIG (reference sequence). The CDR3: CACPQGAGYGYTF. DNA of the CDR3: TGTGCCTGTCCACAGGGGGCAGGCTATGGCTACACCTTC.

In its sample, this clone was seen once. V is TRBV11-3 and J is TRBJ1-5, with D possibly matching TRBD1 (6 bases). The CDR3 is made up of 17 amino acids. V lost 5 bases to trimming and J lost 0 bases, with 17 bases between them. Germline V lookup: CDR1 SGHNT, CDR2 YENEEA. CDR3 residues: CASSLSGAEDSNQPQHF. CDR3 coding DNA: TGTGCCAGCAGCCTCTCGGGGGCTGAGGATAGCAATCAGCCCCAGCATTTT.

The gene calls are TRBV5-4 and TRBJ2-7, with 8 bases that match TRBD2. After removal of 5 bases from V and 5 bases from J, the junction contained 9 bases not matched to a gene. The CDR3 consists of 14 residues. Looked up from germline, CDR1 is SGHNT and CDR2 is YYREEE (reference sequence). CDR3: CASRYEAGAHEQYF. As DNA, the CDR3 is TGTGCCAGCAGGTACGAAGCGGGAGCCCACGAGCAGTACTTC.

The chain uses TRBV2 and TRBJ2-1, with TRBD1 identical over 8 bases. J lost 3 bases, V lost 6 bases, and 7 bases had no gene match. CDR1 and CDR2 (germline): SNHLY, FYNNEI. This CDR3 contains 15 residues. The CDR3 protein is CASRKETGDYNEQFF. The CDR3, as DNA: TGTGCCAGCAGGAAAGAGACAGGGGACTACAATGAGCAGTTCTTC.

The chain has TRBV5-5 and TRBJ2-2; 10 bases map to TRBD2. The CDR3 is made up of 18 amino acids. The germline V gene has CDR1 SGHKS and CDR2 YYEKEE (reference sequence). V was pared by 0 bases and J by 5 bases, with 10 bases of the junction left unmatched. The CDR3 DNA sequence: TGTGCCAGCAGCTTGGCGGCTAGCGGGGGCTTCGGGACCGGGGAGCTGTTTTTT. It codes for CASSLAASGGFGTGELFF.

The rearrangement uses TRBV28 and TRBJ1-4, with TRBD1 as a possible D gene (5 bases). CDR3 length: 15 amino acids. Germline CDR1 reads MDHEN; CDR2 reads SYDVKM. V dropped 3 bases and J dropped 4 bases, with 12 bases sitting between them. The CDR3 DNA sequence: TGTGCCAGCAGTTTCCCGAGGGGAAATAATGAAAAACTGTTTTTT. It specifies CASSFPRGNNEKLFF. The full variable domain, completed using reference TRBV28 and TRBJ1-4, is DVKVTQSSRYLVKRTGEKVFLECVQDMDHENMFWYRQDPGLGLRLIYFSYDVKMKEKGDIPEGYSVSREKKERFSLILESASTNQTSMYLCASSFPRGNNEKLFFGSGTQLSVL.